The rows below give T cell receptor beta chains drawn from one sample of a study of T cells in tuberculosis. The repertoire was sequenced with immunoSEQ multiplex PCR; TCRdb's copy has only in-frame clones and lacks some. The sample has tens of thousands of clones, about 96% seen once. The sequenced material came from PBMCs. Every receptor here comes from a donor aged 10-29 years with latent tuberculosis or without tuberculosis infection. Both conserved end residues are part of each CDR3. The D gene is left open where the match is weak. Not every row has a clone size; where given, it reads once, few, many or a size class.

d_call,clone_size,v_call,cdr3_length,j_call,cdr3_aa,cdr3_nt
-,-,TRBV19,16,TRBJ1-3,CASNPIGLLGGNTIYF,TGTGCCAGTAACCCCATCGGACTTTTAGGTGGAAACACCATATATTTT
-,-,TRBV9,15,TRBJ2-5,CASSVGGGWQETQYF,TGTGCCAGCAGCGTTGGGGGGGGCTGGCAAGAGACCCAGTACTTC
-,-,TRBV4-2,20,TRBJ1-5,CASSQDPGQGGVVSRQPQHF,TGTGCCAGCAGCCAAGATCCTGGGCAGGGTGGTGTGGTCTCTCGGCAGCCCCAGCATTTT
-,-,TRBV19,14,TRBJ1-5,CATEDGGLVQPQHF,TGTGCCACCGAGGACGGGGGTCTGGTTCAGCCCCAGCATTTT
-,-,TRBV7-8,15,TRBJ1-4,CASSFSAAINEKLFF,TGTGCCAGCAGCTTTTCAGCGGCAATTAATGAAAAACTGTTTTTT
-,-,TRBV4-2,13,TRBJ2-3,CASSQPVTDTQYF,TGTGCCAGCAGCCAACCAGTCACAGATACGCAGTATTTT
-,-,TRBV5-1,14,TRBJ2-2,CASSSELGTGELFF,TGCGCCAGCAGCTCGGAACTAGGGACCGGGGAGCTGTTTTTT
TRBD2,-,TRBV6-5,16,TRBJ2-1,CASSYPTTSGRDEQFF,TGTGCCAGCAGTTACCCCACGACTAGCGGGAGGGATGAGCAGTTCTTC
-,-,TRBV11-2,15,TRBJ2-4,CASSLVNRQGGIQYF,TGTGCCAGCAGCTTGGTCAACCGGCAGGGGGGCATTCAGTACTTC
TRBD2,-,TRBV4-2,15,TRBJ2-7,CASSQEASGTGEQYF,TGTGCCAGCAGCCAAGAGGCTAGCGGGACCGGCGAGCAGTACTTC
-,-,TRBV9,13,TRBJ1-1,CASSVDGGAEAFF,TGTGCCAGCAGCGTAGATGGCGGAGCTGAAGCTTTCTTT
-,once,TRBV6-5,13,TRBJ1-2,CASSYSRGGGYTF,TGTGCCAGCAGTTACTCCAGGGGTGGTGGCTACACCTTC
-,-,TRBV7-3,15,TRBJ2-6,CASSLQSSGANVLTF,TGTGCCAGCAGCCTACAGAGCTCTGGGGCCAACGTCCTGACTTTC
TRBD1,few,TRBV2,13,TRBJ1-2,CASTLQGMDGYTF,TGTGCCAGCACCCTACAGGGGATGGATGGCTACACCTTC
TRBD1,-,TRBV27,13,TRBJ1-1,CASSSGGNTEAFF,TGTGCCAGCAGCTCAGGGGGCAACACTGAAGCTTTCTTT
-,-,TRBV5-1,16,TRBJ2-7,CASSPTLRSQTYEQYF,TGCGCCAGCAGCCCCACTCTGAGGTCCCAAACCTACGAGCAGTACTTC
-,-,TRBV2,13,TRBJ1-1,CASRVGPNTEAFF,TGTGCCAGCAGGGTGGGCCCGAACACTGAAGCTTTCTTT
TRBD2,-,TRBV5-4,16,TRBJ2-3,CASSLKAGGFGDTQYF,TGTGCCAGCAGCTTGAAGGCGGGAGGATTTGGAGATACGCAGTATTTT
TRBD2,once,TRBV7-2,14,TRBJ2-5,CASSLGGAQETQYF,TGTGCCAGCAGCCTGGGAGGGGCCCAAGAGACCCAGTACTTC
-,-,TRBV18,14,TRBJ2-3,CASSPPSRTDTQYF,TGTGCCAGCTCACCACCGTCGAGAACAGATACGCAGTATTTT
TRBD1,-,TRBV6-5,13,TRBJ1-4,CACQGQGNEKLFF,TGTGCCTGCCAGGGACAGGGTAATGAAAAACTGTTTTTT
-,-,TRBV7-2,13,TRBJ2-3,CASSLAEVDTQYF,TGTGCCAGCAGCTTAGCGGAGGTAGATACGCAGTATTTT
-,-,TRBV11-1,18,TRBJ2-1,CASSLTGGWVAGGSEQFF,TGTGCCAGCAGCTTGACAGGGGGCTGGGTAGCGGGAGGGAGTGAGCAGTTCTTC
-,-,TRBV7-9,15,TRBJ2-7,CASSLEMFSSYEQYF,TGTGCCAGCAGCTTAGAGATGTTTAGCTCCTACGAGCAGTACTTC
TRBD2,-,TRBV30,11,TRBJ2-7,CAHQREYEQYF,TGTGCCCATCAGCGGGAGTACGAGCAGTACTTC
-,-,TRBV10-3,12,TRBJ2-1,CAISDNNNEQFF,TGTGCCATCAGTGACAACAACAATGAGCAGTTCTTC
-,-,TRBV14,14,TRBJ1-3,CASRQSSSGNTIYF,TGTGCCAGCAGACAGAGCAGCTCTGGAAACACCATATATTTT
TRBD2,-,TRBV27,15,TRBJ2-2,CATRTSGFNTGELFF,TGTGCCACCAGGACTAGCGGGTTTAACACCGGGGAGCTGTTTTTT
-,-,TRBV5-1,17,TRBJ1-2,CASSSDPTKPTNYGYTF,TGCGCCAGCAGCTCAGATCCTACTAAGCCCACTAACTATGGCTACACCTTC
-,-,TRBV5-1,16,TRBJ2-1,CASSSGQGGSYNEQFF,TGCGCCAGCAGCTCCGGACAGGGAGGGTCCTACAATGAGCAGTTCTTC
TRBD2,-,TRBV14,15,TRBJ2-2,CASSRTSENTGELFF,TGTGCCAGCAGCAGGACTAGCGAGAACACCGGGGAGCTGTTTTTT
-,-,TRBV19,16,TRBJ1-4,CASRKRGRTDFAGGHF,TGTGCCAGTAGAAAACGCGGCCGGACAGACTTTGCCGGAGGTCACTTT
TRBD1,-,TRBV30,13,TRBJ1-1,CAWSIDRGSEAFF,TGTGCCTGGAGTATCGACAGGGGGTCTGAAGCTTTCTTT
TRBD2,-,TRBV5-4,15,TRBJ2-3,CASSSRTSSTDTQYF,TGTGCCAGCAGCTCACGGACTAGCAGCACAGATACGCAGTATTTT
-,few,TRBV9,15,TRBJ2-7,CASSVDRVGAYEQYF,TGTGCCAGCAGCGTAGACAGGGTGGGGGCCTACGAGCAGTACTTC
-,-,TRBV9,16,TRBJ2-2,CATRTGGAQDTGELFF,TGTGCCACCCGAACTGGGGGCGCGCAAGACACCGGGGAGCTGTTTTTT
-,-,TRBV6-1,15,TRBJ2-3,CASSEQGPGTDTQYF,TGTGCCAGCAGTGAGCAGGGTCCGGGCACAGATACGCAGTATTTT
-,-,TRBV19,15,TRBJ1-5,CASGMWGASNQPQHF,TGTGCCAGTGGGATGTGGGGCGCTAGCAATCAGCCCCAGCATTTT
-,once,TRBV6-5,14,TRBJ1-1,CASSYGGWETEAFF,TGTGCCAGCAGTTACGGAGGTTGGGAGACTGAAGCTTTCTTT
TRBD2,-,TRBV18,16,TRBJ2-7,CASSPGAGASSYEQYF,TGTGCCAGCTCACCAGGGGCGGGAGCCTCTTCCTACGAGCAGTACTTC
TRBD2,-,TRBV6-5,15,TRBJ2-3,CASSPLAENTDTQYF,TGTGCCAGCAGTCCCCTAGCGGAGAACACAGATACGCAGTATTTT
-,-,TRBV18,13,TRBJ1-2,CASSPPGSDGYTF,TGTGCCAGCTCACCACCAGGGAGCGATGGCTACACCTTC
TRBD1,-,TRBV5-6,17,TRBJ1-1,CASSPGTGGSLNTEAFF,TGTGCCAGCAGCCCAGGGACAGGGGGCTCTCTGAACACTGAAGCTTTCTTT
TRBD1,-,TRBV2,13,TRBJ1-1,CADTQGEGTEAFF,TGTGCCGACACACAGGGGGAAGGAACTGAAGCTTTCTTT
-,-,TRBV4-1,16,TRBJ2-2,CASSQGLDRYTGELFF,TGCGCCAGCAGCCAAGGCCTCGACAGATACACCGGGGAGCTGTTTTTT
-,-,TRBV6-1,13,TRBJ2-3,CASTQSDTETQYF,TGTGCCAGCACACAATCGGACACCGAAACGCAGTATTTT
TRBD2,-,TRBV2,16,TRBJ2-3,CASFTVPRGGADTQYF,TGTGCCAGCTTTACGGTGCCCCGGGGGGGTGCAGATACGCAGTATTTT
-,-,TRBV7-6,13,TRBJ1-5,CASSLSRNQPQHF,TGTGCCAGCAGCTTATCCAGGAATCAGCCCCAGCATTTT
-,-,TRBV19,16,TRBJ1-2,CASSIVGGGPLFGYTF,TGTGCCAGTAGTATAGTGGGGGGAGGACCACTATTTGGCTACACCTTC
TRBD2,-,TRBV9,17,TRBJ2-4,CASSSLGLAGGKNIQYF,TGTGCCAGCAGCTCACTAGGACTAGCGGGAGGGAAAAACATTCAGTACTTC
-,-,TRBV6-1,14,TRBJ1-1,CASRKTGVYTEAFF,TGTGCCAGCAGAAAGACTGGCGTATATACTGAAGCTTTCTTT
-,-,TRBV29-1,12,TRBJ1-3,CSVGGLANTIYF,TGCAGCGTTGGGGGACTAGCAAACACCATATATTTT
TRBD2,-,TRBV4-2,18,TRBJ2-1,CASSQVGSSGIRVNEQFF,TGTGCCAGCAGCCAAGTAGGGTCTAGCGGGATTCGTGTCAATGAGCAGTTCTTC
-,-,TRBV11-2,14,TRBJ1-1,CASSLGGMGTEAFF,TGTGCCAGCAGCTTAGGAGGGATGGGCACTGAAGCTTTCTTT
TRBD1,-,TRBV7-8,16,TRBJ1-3,CASTLQGGYSGNTIYF,TGTGCCAGCACGCTTCAGGGGGGCTATTCTGGAAACACCATATATTTT
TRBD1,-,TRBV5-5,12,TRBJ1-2,CASSSRTGGYTF,TGTGCCAGCAGCTCCCGGACAGGGGGCTACACCTTC
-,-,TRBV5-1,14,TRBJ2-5,CASSLSGLQETQYF,TGCGCCAGCAGCTTATCAGGGCTTCAAGAGACCCAGTACTTC
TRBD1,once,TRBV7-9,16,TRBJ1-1,CASSPARGRRTTEAFF,TGTGCCAGCAGCCCGGCTAGGGGGCGCAGGACCACTGAAGCTTTCTTT